This record looks at one T cell receptor beta chain sequence and its context. Sequencing used immunoSEQ multiplex PCR; TCRdb keeps in-frame clones, though not all of them. The repertoire holds roughly 68,000 clones, with more than 75% as singletons. The entry originates in a study of technical replicates of blood from several donors. Between the trimmed V and J ends, which lost 6 bases and 7 bases, there was a span of 15 bases. This CDR3 comprises 14 residues. The V gene's germline CDR1 is LGHNT and CDR2 FRNRAP. The rearrangement joins TRBV12-5 to TRBJ1-4; TRBD1 might be the D (6 bases). The receptor was isolated from a human donor in good health. Some clones in this sample may be carry-over from other donors' samples. Sequenced input: PBMCs. DNA for the CDR3: TGTGCTAGTGGGGGGACATTTTGGGGTGAAAAACTGTTTTTT. Translation: CASGGTFWGEKLFF.